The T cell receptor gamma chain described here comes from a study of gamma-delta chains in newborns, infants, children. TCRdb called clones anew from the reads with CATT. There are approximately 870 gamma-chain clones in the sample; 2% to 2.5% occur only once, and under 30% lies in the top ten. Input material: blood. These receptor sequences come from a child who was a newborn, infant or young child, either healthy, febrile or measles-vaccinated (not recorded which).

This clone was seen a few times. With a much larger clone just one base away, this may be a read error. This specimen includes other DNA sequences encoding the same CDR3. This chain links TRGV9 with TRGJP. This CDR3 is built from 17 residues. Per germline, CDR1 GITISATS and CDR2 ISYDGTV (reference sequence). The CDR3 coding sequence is TGTGCCCTGTGGGAGGTGCGGCAAGAGTTGGGCAAAAAAATCAAGGTATTT. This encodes CALWEVRQELGKKIKVF.